This TCR beta chain appears in the sequencing data of a study of T cells in Graves' hyperthyroidism and ophthalmopathy. The study, taken as a whole, reports: Most clonotypes expanded in thyroid above 0.001 were likewise present in blood.

V shed 3 bases and J shed 0 bases, with 12 bases lying between them. Germline assignment: CDR1 SGHRS and CDR2 YFSETQ. The CDR3 runs to 15 residues. RNA transcripts were the template for amplifying TCR beta CDR3 regions. HTBI primers were used for first-round RT-PCR of the TCR CDR3. TCRdb fed the multiplex PCR reads into MiXCR, producing one record per CDR3 protein. The data contain 540,000 or so distinct CDR3 sequences, roughly 46% of them seen just once; the ten biggest clones take up around 20%. The study excluded patients with uncontrolled infection, other autoimmune disease, pregnancy or lactation. Clinical symptoms, serum thyroxine, TRAb, thyroid ultrasound and orbital computed tomography established diagnosis. In the case of this clonotype: Its antigen is currently unknown.

Sequences were obtained from peripheral blood or thyroid tissue (not recorded which). The V call is TRBV5-1, the J call TRBJ1-1; D is possibly TRBD1 (6 bases). The source of this sequence is an adult woman with Graves' disease, either hyperthyroidism or ophthalmopathy (not recorded which). CDR3 region: CASSSWGALNTEAFF. CDR3 coding DNA: TGCGCCAGCAGCTCTTGGGGGGCGTTGAACACTGAAGCTTTCTTT.